Below, 29 T cell receptor beta chains from the same sample are listed, as sequenced in a study of CD8 T cells in Susac syndrome. An amount of RNA that ranged from about 0.45 to 1 ug was reverse transcribed with random hexamers. TCRdb analysed the immunoSEQ multiplex PCR reads with MiXCR anew, one entry per CDR3 protein. The sample has about 300,000 distinct CDR3 sequences; 85% are singletons. The sequenced sample was CD8+ T cells from PBMCs. Receptors were obtained from a human donor with multiple sclerosis.

Note on this clonotype: One end of the junction is discordant with germline, which a read error may explain. This chain uses TRBV4-3 with TRBJ2-3, with 7 bases identical to TRBD1. The germline gives CDR1 LGHNA, CDR2 YSLEER. The CDR3 runs to 17 residues. CDR3 loop: CASSQDTESGRTGTQYF. In DNA form, the CDR3 reads TGCGCCAGCAGCCAAGATACAGAGAGTGGAAGGACAGGTACGCAGTATTTT.

This sequence joins TRBV20-1 and TRBJ2-7; 10 nucleotides align to TRBD2. With 6 bases clipped from V and 6 bases from J, the junction kept 11 bases outside the gene matches. This CDR3 is 14 amino acids long. The germline gives CDR1 DFQATT, CDR2 SNEGSKA (reference sequence). CDR3 nucleotides: TGCAGTGCCCCCGAGGGTAGCGGGAGGAGCGAGCAGTACTTC. Translation: CSAPEGSGRSEQYF.

V gene TRBV4-2 combines with J gene TRBJ2-3; tentative D call: TRBD2 (6 bases). The CDR3 spans 14 residues. CDR1 is LGHNA, CDR2 YNFKEQ, per germline. V was shortened by 0 bases and J by 4 bases, with 8 bases between the two germline ends. In DNA, the CDR3 is TGTGCCAGCAGCCAAGACGCTAGCGCAGATACGCAGTATTTT. This encodes CASSQDASADTQYF.

The rearrangement links TRBV29-1 to TRBJ2-3, with D possibly matching TRBD2 (6 bases). The V end was cut by 0 bases, the J end by 1 base, with 11 bases between. This CDR3 is built from 15 residues. Per the germline V gene, CDR1 is SQVTM and CDR2 is ANQGSEA. In nucleotides, the CDR3 is TGCAGCGTTGAAGAATCCGGCGGGGGCACAGATACGCAGTATTTT. This sequence encodes CSVEESGGGTDTQYF.

The J gene is TRBJ2-2, the V gene TRBV4-3, with a possible D match to TRBD2 (6 bases). V was cut by 1 base and J by 5 bases, with 11 bases left in between. The CDR3 spans 15 residues. Looked up from germline, CDR1 is LGHNA and CDR2 is YSLEER. The CDR3 sequence is CASSQGVRGTGELFF. In nucleotides, the CDR3 is TGCGCCAGCAGCCAAGGTGTTCGGGGGACCGGGGAGCTGTTTTTT.

The CDR3, as DNA: TGTGCCAGCAGTTTGTTAGGGGCCTACAATGAGCAGTTCTTC. This sequence encodes CASSLLGAYNEQFF. The chain combines TRBV27 with TRBJ2-1, with D perhaps matching TRBD1 (5 bases). Germline CDR1 MNHEY, CDR2 SMNVEV (reference sequence). Between the trimmed V and J ends, which lost 3 bases and 2 bases, there was a span of 8 bases. CDR3 size: 14 residues.

The V gene is TRBV29-1, the J gene TRBJ2-1; 12 bases are a match to TRBD2. The CDR3 sequence is 14 residues long. The V gene's germline CDR1 is SQVTM and CDR2 ANQGSEA. The CDR3 region is CSAGLAGQYNEQFF. In DNA, the CDR3 is TGCAGTGCCGGACTAGCGGGGCAGTACAATGAGCAGTTCTTC.

The V call is TRBV6-2 or TRBV6-3, the J call TRBJ1-1, with no clear D. The CDR3 spans 12 residues. Between the trimmed V and J ends, which lost 5 bases and 10 bases, there was a span of 14 bases. CDR1 and CDR2 from the germline V gene are MNHEY and SVGEGT. The chain's CDR3 is CASSELFRSAFF. DNA for the CDR3: TGTGCCAGCAGTGAATTGTTCAGGTCAGCTTTCTTT.

This clonotype was counted a single time. The J gene is TRBJ1-6, the V gene TRBV2; D not certain. The CDR3 is made up of 17 amino acids. Trimming took off 3 bases at V and 0 bases at J, with 12 bases between the two ends. Germline values: CDR1 SNHLY, CDR2 FYNNEI. As DNA, the CDR3 is TGTGCCAGCAGTGACAGGCTGACGGGCTCCTATAATTCACCCCTCCACTTT. It is translated as CASSDRLTGSYNSPLHF. Full variable domain (rest looked up from reference TRBV2 and TRBJ1-6): EPEVTQTPSHQVTQMGQEVILRCVPISNHLYFYWYRQILGQKVEFLVSFYNNEISEKSEIFDDQFSVERPDGSNFTLKIRSTKLEDSAMYFCASSDRLTGSYNSPLHFGNGTRLTVT.

This clonotype appeared a single time. The chain joins TRBV9 to TRBJ2-1, with D perhaps TRBD1 (6 bases). The CDR3 consists of 15 residues. In germline, CDR1 is SGDLS, CDR2 YYNGEE. V shed 4 bases and J shed 0 bases, with 11 bases lying between them. The CDR3 coding sequence is TGTGCCAGCAGCTGGGGACAAAGCTCCTACAATGAGCAGTTCTTC. Amino acids: CASSWGQSSYNEQFF.

This clonotype was counted a few times. V usage is TRBV27 and J usage is TRBJ2-7, with a weak D call TRBD2 (5 bases). The CDR3 has 13 amino acids. Trimming pared 2 bases from V and 3 bases from J, leaving 8 bases between. Germline V gene lookup returns CDR1 MNHEY and CDR2 SMNVEV (reference sequence). CDR3 coding DNA: TGTGCCAGCAGTTTAGGGAGCAACTACGAGCAGTACTTC. Translated: CASSLGSNYEQYF.

This clonotype showed up just a few times. The V call is TRBV20-1, the J call TRBJ2-7; D unresolved. This CDR3 has 15 amino acids. The V end lost 1 base, the J end lost 0 bases, and 13 bases lay between the germline ends. Germline V gene sequence: CDR1 DFQATT, CDR2 SNEGSKA (reference sequence). In nucleotides, the CDR3 is TGCAGTGCTAGAGTAGGAAAAGCGTTCTCCTACGAGCAGTACTTC. Its translation: CSARVGKAFSYEQYF.

V usage is TRBV20-1 and J usage is TRBJ2-7; 7 bases agree with TRBD2. There are 13 residues in the CDR3. V was pared by 5 bases and J by 6 bases, with 10 bases of the junction left unmatched. The germline CDR1 and CDR2 sequences are DFQATT and SNEGSKA (reference sequence). The CDR3 bases are TGCAGTGCTGAGACTGGACTAGTCCTCGAGCAGTACTTC. It encodes CSAETGLVLEQYF.

The chain recombines TRBV5-1 with TRBJ1-2; D perhaps matches TRBD1 (6 bases). Germline CDR1 SGHRS, CDR2 YFSETQ. CDR3 length equals 16 residues. Trimming shortened V by 2 bases and J by 4 bases, and 18 bases separated the two germline ends. The CDR3 region has the DNA TGCGCCAGCAGCTTCGGGACATCTCAGGTTGGCTATGGCTACACCTTC. Translated: CASSFGTSQVGYGYTF.

This chain joins TRBV5-1 and TRBJ1-1; D unclear. With 7 bases removed from V and 6 bases from J, the gap between germline ends came to 16 bases. CDR1 and CDR2 from the germline V gene are SGHRS and YFSETQ. The CDR3 length is 13 residues. The CDR3 reads CASGIRDLSEAFF. Written as DNA, the CDR3 is TGCGCCAGCGGAATCCGTGACCTCTCTGAAGCTTTCTTT.

CDR3 sequence: CATSLQQSSYNEQFF. For the CDR3, the DNA is TGTGCCACCAGCCTTCAGCAAAGCTCCTACAATGAGCAGTTCTTC. V gene TRBV15 combines with J gene TRBJ2-1; D uncertain. The CDR3 extends over 15 amino acids. Germline assignment: CDR1 LNHNV and CDR2 YYDKDF (reference sequence). Trimming removed 5 bases at V and 0 bases at J, with 11 bases between.

The V gene is TRBV27, the J gene TRBJ1-2; D call uncertain. V shed 1 base and J shed 4 bases, with 4 bases lying between them. The CDR3 sequence is 12 residues long. Looked up from germline, CDR1 is MNHEY and CDR2 is SMNVEV (reference sequence). This chain's CDR3 is CASSLYSYGYTF. The DNA of the CDR3 is TGTGCCAGCAGTTTATATAGCTATGGCTACACCTTC.

The gene calls are TRBV30 and TRBJ1-4; D perhaps matches TRBD1 (6 bases). The CDR3 totals 15 residues. Trimming removed 1 base at V and 3 bases at J, with 12 bases between. In germline, CDR1 is GTSNPN, CDR2 SVGIG (reference sequence). The CDR3 is CAWSDLQGSNEKLFF. The DNA of the CDR3 is TGTGCCTGGAGTGACCTACAGGGTTCTAATGAAAAACTGTTTTTT.

This rearrangement joins TRBV5-4 to TRBJ1-2; no clear D. This CDR3 has 15 residues. The germline V and J ends were trimmed by 4 bases and 5 bases, with 18 bases remaining between them. The germline V gene has CDR1 SGHNT and CDR2 YYREEE (reference sequence). The CDR3 loop is CASSGTKLGLYGYTF. The DNA of the CDR3 is TGTGCCAGCAGCGGAACAAAACTCGGGCTATATGGCTACACCTTC.

This chain uses TRBV12-3 or TRBV12-4 with TRBJ2-3; D is ambiguous. The V end was cut by 1 base, the J end by 2 bases, with 10 bases between. CDR3 length: 15 amino acids. Here the CDR3 reads CASSLDHHNTDTQYF. In DNA, the CDR3 is TGTGCCAGCAGTTTAGACCACCACAACACAGATACGCAGTATTTT.

The V gene is TRBV28, the J gene TRBJ1-1; D may be TRBD1 (5 bases). V was pared by 1 base and J by 5 bases, with 14 bases between. In germline, CDR1 is MDHEN, CDR2 SYDVKM. CDR3 length: 15 amino acids. The CDR3 loop is CASSLSSAGRTEAFF. CDR3 in DNA: TGTGCCAGCAGTTTATCCTCGGCAGGGCGGACTGAAGCTTTCTTT.

The chain combines TRBV28 with TRBJ2-7; 8 bases line up with TRBD1. This CDR3 region has 14 residues. Germline V gene sequence: CDR1 MDHEN, CDR2 SYDVKM. The ends lost 5 bases at V and 7 bases at J; junction bases unmatched: 10. Written as DNA, the CDR3 is TGTGCCAGCAGTGGGCTGGACAGGGCGGGGGAGCAGTACTTC. Translation gives CASSGLDRAGEQYF.

This clonotype was seen a handful of times. The chain carries TRBV28 and TRBJ2-7, with TRBD2 identical over 13 bases. The CDR3 runs to 15 residues. With V trimmed by 4 bases and J by 2 bases, 2 bases remained unmatched. Germline V CDR1 and CDR2: MDHEN, SYDVKM. This chain's CDR3 is CASSSGTSGAYEQYF. The CDR3 DNA sequence: TGTGCCAGCAGTTCCGGGACTAGCGGGGCCTACGAGCAGTACTTC. Looking up the rest from reference TRBV28 and TRBJ2-7 gives the full variable domain: DVKVTQSSRYLVKRTGEKVFLECVQDMDHENMFWYRQDPGLGLRLIYFSYDVKMKEKGDIPEGYSVSREKKERFSLILESASTNQTSMYLCASSSGTSGAYEQYFGPGTRLTVT.

The chain uses TRBV29-1 and TRBJ2-1; 7 bases are shared with TRBD2. The germline V gene encodes CDR1 SQVTM and CDR2 ANQGSEA. This CDR3 region has 11 residues. V was clipped by 5 bases and J by 10 bases; unmatched bases: 5. CDR3 in amino acids: CSVNRDYEQFF. The DNA for the CDR3 is TGCAGCGTTAACCGGGACTACGAGCAGTTCTTC.

The chain carries TRBV27 and TRBJ1-4; no definite D call. The length of the CDR3 is 15 residues. V shed 1 base and J shed 6 bases, with 12 bases lying between them. Germline CDR1 and CDR2: MNHEY and SMNVEV (reference sequence). Here the CDR3 reads CASSLYPGLDEKLFF. Here the CDR3 DNA reads TGTGCCAGCAGTTTATACCCGGGTTTGGATGAAAAACTGTTTTTT. Full variable domain (rest looked up from reference TRBV27 and TRBJ1-4): EAQVTQNPRYLITVTGKKLTVTCSQNMNHEYMSWYRQDPGLGLRQIYYSMNVEVTDKGDVPEGYKVSRKEKRNFPLILESPSPNQTSLYFCASSLYPGLDEKLFFGSGTQLSVL.

The J gene is TRBJ1-4, the V gene TRBV7-9; perhaps TRBD1 as D (5 bases). The CDR3 spans 15 residues. In germline, CDR1 is SEHNR, CDR2 FQNEAQ (reference sequence). V lost 2 bases and J 3 bases, leaving 10 bases between the germline ends. This CDR3 is CASSLPTVSNEKLFF. The CDR3 DNA reads TGTGCCAGCAGCTTACCGACAGTCTCTAATGAAAAACTGTTTTTT.

The chain recombines TRBV6-1 with TRBJ1-2; 9 nucleotides match TRBD1. V gave up 0 bases and J gave up 3 bases; unmatched junction bases: 11. The CDR3 loop spans 18 amino acids. CDR1 is MNHNS, CDR2 SASEGT, per germline. CDR3 sequence (DNA): TGTGCCAGCAGTGAAGCGCTTCACAGGGGGCGATTGGACTATGGCTACACCTTC. This encodes CASSEALHRGRLDYGYTF.

The chain uses TRBV6-5 and TRBJ2-2; D is undetermined. V was shortened by 8 bases and J by 4 bases, with 14 bases between the two germline ends. From germline, CDR1 is MNHEY and CDR2 SVGAGI. The CDR3 runs to 14 residues. DNA for the CDR3: TGTGCCAGCGCGACCGGAATTGTCACCGGGGAGCTGTTTTTT. It codes for CASATGIVTGELFF.

V and J are TRBV27 and TRBJ1-1, with D possibly matching TRBD1 (5 bases). The CDR3 totals 14 residues. V was cut by 2 bases and J by 1 base, with 8 bases left in between. Germline V lookup: CDR1 MNHEY, CDR2 SMNVEV (reference sequence). The CDR3 coding sequence is TGTGCCAGCAGTTTAGGGACCGAGAACACTGAAGCTTTCTTT. It is translated as CASSLGTENTEAFF.